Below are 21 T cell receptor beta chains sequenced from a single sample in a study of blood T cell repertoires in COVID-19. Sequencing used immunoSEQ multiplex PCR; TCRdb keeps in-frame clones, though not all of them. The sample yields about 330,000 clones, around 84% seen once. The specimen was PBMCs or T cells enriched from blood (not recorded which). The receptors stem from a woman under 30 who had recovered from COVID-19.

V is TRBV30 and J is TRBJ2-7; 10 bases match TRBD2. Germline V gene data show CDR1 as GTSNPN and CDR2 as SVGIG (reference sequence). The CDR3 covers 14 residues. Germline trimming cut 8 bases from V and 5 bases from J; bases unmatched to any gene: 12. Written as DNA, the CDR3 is TGTGCCGGGACTAGCGAGACTATAAGTCACGAGCAGTACTTC. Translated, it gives CAGTSETISHEQYF.

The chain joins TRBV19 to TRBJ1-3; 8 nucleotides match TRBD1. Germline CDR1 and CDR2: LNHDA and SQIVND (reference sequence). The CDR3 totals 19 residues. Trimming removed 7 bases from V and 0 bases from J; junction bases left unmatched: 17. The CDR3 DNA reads TGTGCCAGTATCGAAACACCGGGACAGGCGACCGTCTCTGGAAACACCATATATTTT. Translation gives CASIETPGQATVSGNTIYF.

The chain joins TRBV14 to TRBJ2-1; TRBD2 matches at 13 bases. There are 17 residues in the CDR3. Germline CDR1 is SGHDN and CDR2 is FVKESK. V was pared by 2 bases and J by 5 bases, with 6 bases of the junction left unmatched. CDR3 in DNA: TGTGCCAGCAGCCAAACTGAGGGACTAGCGGGGAACAATGAGCAGTTCTTC. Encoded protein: CASSQTEGLAGNNEQFF.

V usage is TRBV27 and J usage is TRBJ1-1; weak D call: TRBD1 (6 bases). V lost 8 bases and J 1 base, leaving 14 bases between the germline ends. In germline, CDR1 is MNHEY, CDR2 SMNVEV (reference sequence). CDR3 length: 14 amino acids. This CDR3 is CASRLAGANTEAFF. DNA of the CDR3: TGTGCCAGCCGACTAGCGGGGGCGAACACTGAAGCTTTCTTT.

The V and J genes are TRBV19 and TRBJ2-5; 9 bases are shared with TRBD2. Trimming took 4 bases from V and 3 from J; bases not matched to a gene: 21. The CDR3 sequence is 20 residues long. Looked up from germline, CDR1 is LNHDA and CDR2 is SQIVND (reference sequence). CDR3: CASSTFSSGTSRTTKETQYF. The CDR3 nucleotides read TGTGCCAGTAGTACCTTCTCGTCCGGGACTAGCAGGACCACCAAAGAGACCCAGTACTTC.

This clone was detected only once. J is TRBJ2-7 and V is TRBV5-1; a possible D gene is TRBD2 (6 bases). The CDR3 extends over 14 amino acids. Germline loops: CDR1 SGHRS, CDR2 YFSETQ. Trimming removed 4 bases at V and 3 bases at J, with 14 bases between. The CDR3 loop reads CASSPEAGFYEQYF. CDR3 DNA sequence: TGCGCCAGCAGCCCGGAGGCGGGGTTCTACGAGCAGTACTTC.

The CDR3 nucleotides are TGCGCCAGCAGCCAAGATTATGGCAGGGGACGGTCACCCCTCCACTTT. Its translation is CASSQDYGRGRSPLHF. V usage is TRBV4-1 and J usage is TRBJ1-6; D perhaps matches TRBD1 (6 bases). There are 16 residues in the CDR3. V lost 0 bases to trimming and J lost 10 bases, with 16 bases between them. CDR1 and CDR2 from the germline V gene are MGHRA and YSYEKL.

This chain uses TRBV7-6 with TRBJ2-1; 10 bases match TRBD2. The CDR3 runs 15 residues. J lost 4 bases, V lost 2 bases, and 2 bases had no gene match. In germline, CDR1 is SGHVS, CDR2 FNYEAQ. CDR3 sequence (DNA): TGTGCCAGCAGCTTAACTAGCGGGGATTACAATGAGCAGTTCTTC. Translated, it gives CASSLTSGDYNEQFF.

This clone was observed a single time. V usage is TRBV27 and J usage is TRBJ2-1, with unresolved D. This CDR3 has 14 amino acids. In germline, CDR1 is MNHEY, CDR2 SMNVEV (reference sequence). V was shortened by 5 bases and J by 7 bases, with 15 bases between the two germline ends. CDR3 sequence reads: CASSLVVSRNEQFF. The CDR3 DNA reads TGTGCCAGCAGTCTGGTGGTTTCCCGGAATGAGCAGTTCTTC.

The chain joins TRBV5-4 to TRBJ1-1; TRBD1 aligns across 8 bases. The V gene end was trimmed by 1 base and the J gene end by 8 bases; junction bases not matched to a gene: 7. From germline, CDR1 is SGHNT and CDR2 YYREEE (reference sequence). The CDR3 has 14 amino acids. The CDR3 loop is CASSLLGQDSEAFF. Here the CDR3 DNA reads TGTGCCAGCAGCTTGTTGGGACAGGACTCCGAAGCTTTCTTT.

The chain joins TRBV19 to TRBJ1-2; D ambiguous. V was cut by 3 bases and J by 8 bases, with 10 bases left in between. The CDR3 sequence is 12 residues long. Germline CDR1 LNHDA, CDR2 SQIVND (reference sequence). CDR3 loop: CASSMVTLGYTF. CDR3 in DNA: TGTGCCAGTAGTATGGTGACACTCGGCTACACCTTC.

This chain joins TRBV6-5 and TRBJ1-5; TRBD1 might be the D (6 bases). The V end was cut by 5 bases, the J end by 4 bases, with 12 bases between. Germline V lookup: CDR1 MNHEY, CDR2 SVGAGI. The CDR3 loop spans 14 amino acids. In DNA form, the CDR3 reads TGTGCCAGCAGTCCCGGACAGTCTAATCAGCCCCAGCATTTT. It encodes CASSPGQSNQPQHF.

The CDR3 nucleotides read TGTGCTAGTGGGGCGGGGCAGGGAGAGACCCAGTACTTC. Translating gives CASGAGQGETQYF. V gene TRBV12-5 combines with J gene TRBJ2-5; tentatively, D is TRBD2 (6 bases). V shed 6 bases and J shed 4 bases, with 12 bases lying between them. This CDR3 contains 13 residues. The V gene's germline CDR1 is LGHNT and CDR2 FRNRAP.

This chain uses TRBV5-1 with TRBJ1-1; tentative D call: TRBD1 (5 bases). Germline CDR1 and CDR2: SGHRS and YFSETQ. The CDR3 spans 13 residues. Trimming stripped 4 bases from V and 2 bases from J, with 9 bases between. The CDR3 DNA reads TGCGCCAGCAGCAAACAGGAAAACACTGAAGCTTTCTTT. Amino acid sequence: CASSKQENTEAFF. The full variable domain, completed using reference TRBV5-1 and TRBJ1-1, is KAGVTQTPRYLIKTRGQQVTLSCSPISGHRSVSWYQQTPGQGLQFLFEYFSETQRNKGNFPGRFSGRQFSNSRSEMNVSTLELGDSALYLCASSKQENTEAFFGQGTRLTVV.

CDR3 region: CAIQEGVDTGELFF. As DNA, the CDR3 is TGTGCCATCCAAGAGGGAGTCGACACCGGGGAGCTGTTTTTT. The V and J genes are TRBV10-3 and TRBJ2-2, with TRBD2 as a possible D gene (5 bases). CDR1 is ENHRY and CDR2 is SYGVKD in the germline V gene. CDR3 length equals 14 residues. Trimming took off 8 bases at V and 3 bases at J, with 13 bases between the two ends.

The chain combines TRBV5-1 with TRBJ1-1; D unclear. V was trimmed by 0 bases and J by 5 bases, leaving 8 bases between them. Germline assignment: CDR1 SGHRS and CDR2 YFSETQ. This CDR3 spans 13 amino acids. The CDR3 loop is CASSLATETEAFF. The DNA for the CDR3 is TGCGCCAGCAGCTTGGCCACGGAGACTGAAGCTTTCTTT.

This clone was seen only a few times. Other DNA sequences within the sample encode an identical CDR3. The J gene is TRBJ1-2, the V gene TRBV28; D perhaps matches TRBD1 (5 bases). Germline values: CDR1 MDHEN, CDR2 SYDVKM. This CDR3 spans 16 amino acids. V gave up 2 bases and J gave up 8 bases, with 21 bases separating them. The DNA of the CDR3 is TGTGCCAGCAGTTTAGGGGGTGGCGGTGGGAGGGGCGGCTACACCTTC. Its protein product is CASSLGGGGGRGGYTF.

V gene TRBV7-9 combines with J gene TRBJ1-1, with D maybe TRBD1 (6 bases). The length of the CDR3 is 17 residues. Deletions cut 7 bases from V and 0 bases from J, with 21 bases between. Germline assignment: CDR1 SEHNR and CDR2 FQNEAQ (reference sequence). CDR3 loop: CASTAETGGSVNTEAFF. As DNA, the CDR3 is TGTGCCAGCACCGCGGAGACAGGTGGGTCGGTGAACACTGAAGCTTTCTTT.

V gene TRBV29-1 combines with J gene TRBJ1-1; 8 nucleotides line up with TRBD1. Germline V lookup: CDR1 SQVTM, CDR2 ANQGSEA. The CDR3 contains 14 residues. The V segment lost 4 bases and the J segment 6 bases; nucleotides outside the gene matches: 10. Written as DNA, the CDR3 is TGCAGCGTTGGCCGAGACATACAGGGGGCTGAAGCTTTCTTT. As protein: CSVGRDIQGAEAFF.

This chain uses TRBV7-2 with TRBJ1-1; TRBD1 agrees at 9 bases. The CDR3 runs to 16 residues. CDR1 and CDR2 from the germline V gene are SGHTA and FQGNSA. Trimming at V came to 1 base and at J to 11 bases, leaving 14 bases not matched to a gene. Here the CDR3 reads CASSLGPLQGALNAFF. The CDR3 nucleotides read TGTGCCAGCAGCTTAGGGCCTCTACAGGGGGCGCTTAACGCTTTCTTT.

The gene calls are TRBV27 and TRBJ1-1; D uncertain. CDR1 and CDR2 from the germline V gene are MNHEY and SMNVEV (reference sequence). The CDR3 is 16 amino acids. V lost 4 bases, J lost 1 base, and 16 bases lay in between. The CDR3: CASSSLYQRGNTEAFF. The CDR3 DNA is TGTGCCAGCAGTTCCCTTTATCAACGGGGGAACACTGAAGCTTTCTTT.